This TCR beta chain was obtained from a study of cytomegalovirus exposure and HLA in healthy donors. A few counts support this clone. The antigen remains unidentified. One end of the junction varies from germline; a read error may be responsible. A multiplex PCR was run with 60 Vbeta primers and 13 Jbeta primers. Method: immunoSEQ multiplex PCR; TCRdb's copy keeps in-frame clones and lacks some. The sample comprises over 80,000 clones, roughly 67% of which are singletons, and about 5.4% rests with the top ten. Study outcomes and limitations: According to a later analysis, most TCR beta chains associated with CMV appeared HLA-restricted. In a later analysis, HLA-associated beta chains showed higher expansion and lower generation probabilities than comparable chains. Sequencing artifact likely explains a cluster of highly shared sequence variants. Most TCR sequences were seen very rarely across donors, but some public TCRs occurred in many.

The CDR3 spans 11 residues. CDR1 and CDR2 (germline): GTSNPN, SVGIG (reference sequence). This clonotype originated in a boy aged 5-17 years in good health and CMV-seropositive. This chain joins TRBV30 and TRBJ2-1, with D possibly being TRBD2 (5 bases). The sequenced material came from PBMCs. CDR3 amino acids: CACSGKREQFF. CDR3 nucleotides: TGTGCCTGTAGTGGGAAGCGGGAGCAGTTCTTC.